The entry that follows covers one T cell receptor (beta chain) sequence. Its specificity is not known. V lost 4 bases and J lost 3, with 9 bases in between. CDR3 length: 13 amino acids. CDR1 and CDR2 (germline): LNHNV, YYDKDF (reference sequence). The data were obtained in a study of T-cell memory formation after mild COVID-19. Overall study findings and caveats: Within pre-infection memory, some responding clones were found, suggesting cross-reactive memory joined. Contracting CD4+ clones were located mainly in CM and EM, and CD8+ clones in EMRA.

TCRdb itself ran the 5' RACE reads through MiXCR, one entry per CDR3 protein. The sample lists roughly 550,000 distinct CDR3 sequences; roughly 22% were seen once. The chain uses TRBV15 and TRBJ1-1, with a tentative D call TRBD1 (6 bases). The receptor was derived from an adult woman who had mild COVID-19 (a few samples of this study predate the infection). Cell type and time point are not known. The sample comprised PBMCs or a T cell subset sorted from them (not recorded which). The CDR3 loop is CATSTYRDTEAFF. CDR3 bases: TGTGCCACCAGCACATACAGGGACACTGAAGCTTTCTTT. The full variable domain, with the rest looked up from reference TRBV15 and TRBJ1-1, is DAMVIQNPRYQVTQFGKPVTLSCSQTLNHNVMYWYQQKSSQAPKLLFHYYDKDFNNEADTPDNFQSRRPNTSFCFLDIRSPGLGDTAMYLCATSTYRDTEAFFGQGTRLTVV.